This T cell receptor (beta chain) was identified during a study of cytomegalovirus exposure and HLA in healthy donors. The study ran its PCR with 60 Vbeta and 13 Jbeta primers. This table comes from immunoSEQ multiplex PCR, and its TCRdb copy is limited to in-frame clones, with some not included. The sample has approximately 100,000 clones, 75% to 80% seen once. Study observations and caveats: Three of the chains that were CMV-associated were confirmed in vitro to be specific for CMV antigens. It was 150 to 200 TCR beta chains that were listed as cytomegalovirus-associated. According to a later analysis, donors in an Asian-associated ancestry cluster reportedly had fewer N-insertions than the roughly 640-donor mean.

CDR3 length: 14 residues. Germline values: CDR1 SGHTA, CDR2 FQGNSA. J gave up 5 bases and V 6 bases, and 4 bases lay outside the gene matches. Turning to this clone: Antigen specificity is unknown.

The chain carries TRBV7-2 and TRBJ1-2; 12 bases match TRBD1. The source is a woman aged 40 to 50 in good health and CMV-seropositive. Material for sequencing was PBMCs. CDR3 sequence (DNA): TGTGCCAGCAGAAAGGGACAGGGGGCTTATGGCTACACCTTC. It codes for CASRKGQGAYGYTF.